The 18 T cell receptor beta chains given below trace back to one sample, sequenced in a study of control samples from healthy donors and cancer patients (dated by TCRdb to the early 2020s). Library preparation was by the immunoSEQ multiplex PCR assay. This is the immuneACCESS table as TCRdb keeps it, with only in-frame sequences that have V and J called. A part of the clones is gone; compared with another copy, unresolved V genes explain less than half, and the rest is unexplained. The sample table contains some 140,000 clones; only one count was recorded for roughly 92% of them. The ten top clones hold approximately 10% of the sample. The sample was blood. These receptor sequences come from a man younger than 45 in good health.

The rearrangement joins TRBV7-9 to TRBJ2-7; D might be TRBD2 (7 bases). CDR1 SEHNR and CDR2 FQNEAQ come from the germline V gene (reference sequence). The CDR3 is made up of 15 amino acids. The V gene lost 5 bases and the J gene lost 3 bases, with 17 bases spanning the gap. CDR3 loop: CASSPGGGDYYEQYF. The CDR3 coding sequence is TGTGCCAGCAGCCCCGGAGGGGGGGATTACTACGAGCAGTACTTC.

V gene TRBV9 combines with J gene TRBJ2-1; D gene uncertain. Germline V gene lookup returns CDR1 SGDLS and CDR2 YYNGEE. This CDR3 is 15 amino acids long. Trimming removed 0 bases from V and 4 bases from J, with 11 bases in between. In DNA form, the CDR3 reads TGTGCCAGCAGCGTAGCTTCTGGGGATTACAATGAGCAGTTCTTC. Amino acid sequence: CASSVASGDYNEQFF.

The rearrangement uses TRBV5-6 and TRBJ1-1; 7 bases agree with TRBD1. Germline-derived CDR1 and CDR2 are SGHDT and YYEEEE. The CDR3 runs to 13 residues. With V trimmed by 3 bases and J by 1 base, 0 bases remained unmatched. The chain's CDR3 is CASSWDRNTEAFF. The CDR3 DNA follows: TGTGCCAGCAGCTGGGACAGGAACACTGAAGCTTTCTTT.

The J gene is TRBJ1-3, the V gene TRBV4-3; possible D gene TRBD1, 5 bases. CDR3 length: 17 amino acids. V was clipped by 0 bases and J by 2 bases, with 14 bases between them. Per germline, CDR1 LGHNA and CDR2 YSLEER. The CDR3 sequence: CASSQDLAGETGNTIYF. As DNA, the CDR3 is TGCGCCAGCAGCCAAGATTTAGCGGGGGAGACTGGAAACACCATATATTTT.

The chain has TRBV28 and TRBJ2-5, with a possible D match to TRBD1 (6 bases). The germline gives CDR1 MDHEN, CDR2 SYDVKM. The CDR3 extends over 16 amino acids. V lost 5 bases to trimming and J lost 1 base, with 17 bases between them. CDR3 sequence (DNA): TGTGCCAGCAGTCTCGTCGCGCTGGGGGCCCAAGAGACCCAGTACTTC. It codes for CASSLVALGAQETQYF.

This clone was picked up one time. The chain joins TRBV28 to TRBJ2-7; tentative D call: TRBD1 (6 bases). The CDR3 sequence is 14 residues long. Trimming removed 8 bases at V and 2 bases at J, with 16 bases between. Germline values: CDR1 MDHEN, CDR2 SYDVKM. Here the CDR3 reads CASRTAKLPYEQYF. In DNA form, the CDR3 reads TGTGCCAGCCGGACAGCCAAGTTACCCTACGAGCAGTACTTC.

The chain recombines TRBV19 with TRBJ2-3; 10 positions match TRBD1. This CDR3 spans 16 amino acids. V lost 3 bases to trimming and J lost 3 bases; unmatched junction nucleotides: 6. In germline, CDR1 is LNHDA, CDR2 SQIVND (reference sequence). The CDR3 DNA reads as TGTGCCAGTAGTATCGGGACAGGGGTAGGTACAGATACGCAGTATTTT. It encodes CASSIGTGVGTDTQYF.

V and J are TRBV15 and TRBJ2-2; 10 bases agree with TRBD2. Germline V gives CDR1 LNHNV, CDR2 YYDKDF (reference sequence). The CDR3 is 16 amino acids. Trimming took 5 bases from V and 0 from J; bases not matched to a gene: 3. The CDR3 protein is CATSSGLAANTGELFF. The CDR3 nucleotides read TGTGCCACCAGCTCCGGACTAGCGGCGAACACCGGGGAGCTGTTTTTT.

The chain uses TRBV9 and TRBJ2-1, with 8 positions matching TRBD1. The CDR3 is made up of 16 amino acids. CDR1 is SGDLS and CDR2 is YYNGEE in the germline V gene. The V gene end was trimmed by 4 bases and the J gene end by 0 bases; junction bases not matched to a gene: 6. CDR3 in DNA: TGTGCCAGCAGCCCTAGTGGGACAGGCTCCTACAATGAGCAGTTCTTC. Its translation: CASSPSGTGSYNEQFF.

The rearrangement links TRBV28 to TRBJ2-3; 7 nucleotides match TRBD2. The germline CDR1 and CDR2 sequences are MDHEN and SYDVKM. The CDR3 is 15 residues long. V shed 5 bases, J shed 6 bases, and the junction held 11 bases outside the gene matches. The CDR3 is CASSPSGGSGDTQYF. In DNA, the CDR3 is TGTGCCAGCAGTCCTAGCGGCGGGAGTGGGGATACGCAGTATTTT.

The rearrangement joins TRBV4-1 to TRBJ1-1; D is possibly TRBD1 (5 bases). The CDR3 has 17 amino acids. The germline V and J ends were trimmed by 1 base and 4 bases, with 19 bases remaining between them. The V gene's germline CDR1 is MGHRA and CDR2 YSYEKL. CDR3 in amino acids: CASSQVSGGMRVTEAFF. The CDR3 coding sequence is TGCGCCAGCAGCCAAGTATCTGGGGGGATGCGGGTCACTGAAGCTTTCTTT.

CDR3 DNA: TGTGCCAGCAGTTACGCCGGGACAGGGGGCCCTGGGACCCAGTACTTC. Its translation: CASSYAGTGGPGTQYF. This chain joins TRBV6-6 and TRBJ2-5; 12 bases map to TRBD1. CDR1 and CDR2 from the germline V gene are MNHNY and SVGAGI (reference sequence). With V trimmed by 2 bases and J by 7 bases, 8 bases remained unmatched. The CDR3 is 16 residues long.

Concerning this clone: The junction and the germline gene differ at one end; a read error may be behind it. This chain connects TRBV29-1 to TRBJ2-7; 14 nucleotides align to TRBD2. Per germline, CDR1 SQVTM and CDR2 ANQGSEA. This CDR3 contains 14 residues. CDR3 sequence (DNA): TGCAGCGCCTCCTGGGGCGGGACTAGCGGGAGTTTATGGTTC. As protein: CSASWGGTSGSLWF.

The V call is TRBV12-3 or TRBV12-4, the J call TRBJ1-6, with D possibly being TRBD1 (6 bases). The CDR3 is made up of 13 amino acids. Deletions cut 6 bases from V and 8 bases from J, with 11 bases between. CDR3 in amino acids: CASRRQVDSPLHF. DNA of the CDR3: TGTGCCAGCAGAAGACAGGTGGATTCACCCCTCCACTTT.

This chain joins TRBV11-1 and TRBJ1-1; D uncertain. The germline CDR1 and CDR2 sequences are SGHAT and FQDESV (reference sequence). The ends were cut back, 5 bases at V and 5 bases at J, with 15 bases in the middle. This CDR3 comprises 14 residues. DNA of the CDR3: TGTGCCAGCAGCCCCATGCCCTTAAATACTGAAGCTTTCTTT. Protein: CASSPMPLNTEAFF.

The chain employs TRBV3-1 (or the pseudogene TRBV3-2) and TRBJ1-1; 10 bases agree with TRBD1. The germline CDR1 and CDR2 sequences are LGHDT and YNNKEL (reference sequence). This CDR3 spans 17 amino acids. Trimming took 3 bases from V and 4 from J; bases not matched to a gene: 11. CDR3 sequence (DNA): TGTGCCAGCAGCCATTGGGGACAGGGGTTAACGGGCACTGAAGCTTTCTTT. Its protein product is CASSHWGQGLTGTEAFF.

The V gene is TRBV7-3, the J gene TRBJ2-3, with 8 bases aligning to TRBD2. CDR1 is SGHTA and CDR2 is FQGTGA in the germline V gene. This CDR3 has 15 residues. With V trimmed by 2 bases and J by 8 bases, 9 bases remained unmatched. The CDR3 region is CASSLDGRASGTQYF. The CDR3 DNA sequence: TGTGCCAGCAGCTTAGACGGGAGGGCCTCGGGTACGCAGTATTTT.

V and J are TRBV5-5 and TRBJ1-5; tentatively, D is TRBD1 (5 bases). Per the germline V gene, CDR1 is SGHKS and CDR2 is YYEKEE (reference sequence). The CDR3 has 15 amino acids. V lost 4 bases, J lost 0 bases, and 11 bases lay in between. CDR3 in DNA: TGTGCCAGCAGCCCGGGACGGAGTAGCAATCAGCCCCAGCATTTT. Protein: CASSPGRSSNQPQHF.